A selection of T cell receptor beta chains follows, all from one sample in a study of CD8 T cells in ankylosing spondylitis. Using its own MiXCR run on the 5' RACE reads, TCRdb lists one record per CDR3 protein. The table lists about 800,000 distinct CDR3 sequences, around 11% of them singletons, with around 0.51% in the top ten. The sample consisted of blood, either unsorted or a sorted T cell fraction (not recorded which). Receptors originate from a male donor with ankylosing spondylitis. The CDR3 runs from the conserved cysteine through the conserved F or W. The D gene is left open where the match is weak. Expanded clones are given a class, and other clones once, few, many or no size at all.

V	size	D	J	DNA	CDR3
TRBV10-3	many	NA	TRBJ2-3	TGTGCCATCAAGGCGTCGGGAGATACGCAGTATTTT	CAIKASGDTQYF
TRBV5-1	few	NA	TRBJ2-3	TGCGCCAGCAGCTTGCAATCTGTCTCGGATACGCAGTATTTT	CASSLQSVSDTQYF
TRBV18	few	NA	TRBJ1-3	TGTGCCAGCTCCGGACAGAACTCTGGAAACACCATATATTTT	CASSGQNSGNTIYF
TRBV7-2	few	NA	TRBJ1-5	TGTGCCAGCAGCGCCAAGGTGTTTGGCAATCAGCCCCAGCATTTT	CASSAKVFGNQPQHF
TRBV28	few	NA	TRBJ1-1	TGTGCCAGCAGTTTATATCGACGAGGGAACACTGAAGCTTTCTTT	CASSLYRRGNTEAFF
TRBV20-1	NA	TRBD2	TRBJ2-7	TGCAGTGCTAGAGTACTAGCGGATTCCTACGAGCAGTACTTC	CSARVLADSYEQYF
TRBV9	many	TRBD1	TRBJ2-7	TGTGCCAGCAGCCGCCGGGACAGATACTACGAGCAGTACTTC	CASSRRDRYYEQYF
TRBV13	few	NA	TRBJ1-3	TGTGCCAGCAGCTTTGGGGTTAGCTCTGGAAACACCATATATTTT	CASSFGVSSGNTIYF
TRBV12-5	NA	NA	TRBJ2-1	TGTGCTAGTGGCGCGATCGGCTCCTACAATGAGCAGTTCTTC	CASGAIGSYNEQFF
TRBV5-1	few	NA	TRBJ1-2	TGCGCCAGCAGCTTGAACGGTGATAACTATGGCTACACCTTC	CASSLNGDNYGYTF
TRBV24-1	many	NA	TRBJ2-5	TGTGCCACCAGTGAGCCCCGGGGTACCGGAGAGACCCAGTACTTC	CATSEPRGTGETQYF
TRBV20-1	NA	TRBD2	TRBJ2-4	TGCAGTGCTAGAGTTAGCGGGGTAAAAAACATTCAGTACTTC	CSARVSGVKNIQYF
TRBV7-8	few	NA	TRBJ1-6	TGTGCCAGCAGCTTGAGTCCTAGCTCCTATAATTCACCCCTCCACTTT	CASSLSPSSYNSPLHF
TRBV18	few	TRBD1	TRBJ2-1	TGTGCCAGCTCACCACCAGGGACAGGGCCTTACAATGAGCAGTTCTTC	CASSPPGTGPYNEQFF
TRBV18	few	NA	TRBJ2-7	TGTGCCAGCTCACCACGAATAGGCGAGCAGTACTTC	CASSPRIGEQYF
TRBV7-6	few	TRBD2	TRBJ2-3	TGTGCCAGCAGCTTGACTAGCGGGCCCCGGGGGGATACGCAGTATTTT	CASSLTSGPRGDTQYF
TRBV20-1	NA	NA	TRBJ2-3	TGCAGTGCTAGTGGGGGGCCCATATCTAGCACAGATACGCAGTATTTT	CSASGGPISSTDTQYF
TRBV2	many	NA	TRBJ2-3	TGTGCCAGCGGAGGGACAGTCACATCTAGCACAGATACGCAGTATTTT	CASGGTVTSSTDTQYF
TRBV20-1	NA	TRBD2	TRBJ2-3	TGCAGTCAGCGGGAGGGCCCAGATACGCAGTATTTT	CSQREGPDTQYF
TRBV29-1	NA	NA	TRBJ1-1	TGCAGCGTTTCTCAAGACAGAAACACTGAAGCTTTCTTT	CSVSQDRNTEAFF
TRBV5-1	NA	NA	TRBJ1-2	TGCGCCAGCAGGCCTGCTGGGGGGGCGCGCGGCTACACCTTC	CASRPAGGARGYTF
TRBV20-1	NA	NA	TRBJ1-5	TGCAGTGCTAACCCTCAGGGTCAGCCCCAGCATTTT	CSANPQGQPQHF
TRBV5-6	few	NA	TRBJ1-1	TGTGCCAGCAGCTTCAGGGGTGGGAGCACTGAAGCTTTCTTT	CASSFRGGSTEAFF
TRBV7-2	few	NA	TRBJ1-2	TGTGCCAGCAGCTTAGTGAGCCAGGGTACCTATGGCTACACCTTC	CASSLVSQGTYGYTF
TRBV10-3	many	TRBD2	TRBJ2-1	TGTGCCATCACCAATAAGGGACTAGCGGGGGGGATAGGGGTTGATGAGCAGTTCTTC	CAITNKGLAGGIGVDEQFF
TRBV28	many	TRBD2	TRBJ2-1	TGTGCCAGCATTAGCGGGCACTCCTACAATGAGCAGTTCTTC	CASISGHSYNEQFF
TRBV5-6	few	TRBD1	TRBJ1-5	TGTGCCAGCAGCCTCATGGACAGGGCCGATCAGCCCCAGCATTTT	CASSLMDRADQPQHF
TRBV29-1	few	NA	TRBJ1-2	TGCAGCGTTGAAGGAGCAGTCAGGATGGATGGCTACACCTTC	CSVEGAVRMDGYTF
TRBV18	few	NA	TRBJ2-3	TGTGCCAGCTCACCACCGGCAGTCACAGATACGCAGTATTTT	CASSPPAVTDTQYF
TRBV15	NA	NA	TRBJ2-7	TGTGCCACCGCGACAGGGCCGGGGGACGAGCAGTACTTC	CATATGPGDEQYF
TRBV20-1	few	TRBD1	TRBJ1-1	TGCAGTGCTAGAGAACCCGGACAGGTGATCACTGAAGCTTTCTTT	CSAREPGQVITEAFF
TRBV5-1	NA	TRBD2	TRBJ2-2	TGCGCCAGCAGCCCGGGACTAGCGGGAGCTATGAACACCGGGGAGCTGTTTTTT	CASSPGLAGAMNTGELFF
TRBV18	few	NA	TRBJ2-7	TGTGCCAGCTCCTCGACAATGGGAAATTCCTACGAGCAGTACTTC	CASSSTMGNSYEQYF
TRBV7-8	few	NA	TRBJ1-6	TGTGCCAGCAGCGGACTGAGCTCCTATAATTCACCCCTCCACTTT	CASSGLSSYNSPLHF
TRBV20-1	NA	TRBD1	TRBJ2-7	TGCAGTGCGCCGGACAGGGGAAGCTCCTACGAGCAGTACTTC	CSAPDRGSSYEQYF
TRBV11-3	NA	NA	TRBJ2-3	TGTGCCAGCAGCTTAGCTTCCGGGGGCGAGGATACGCAGTATTTT	CASSLASGGEDTQYF
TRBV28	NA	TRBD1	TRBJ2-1	TGTGCCAGCAGTTTATACGGGACAGACGAGCAGTTCTTC	CASSLYGTDEQFF